This T cell receptor beta chain stems from a study of T cell responses to AZD1222 COVID-19 vaccine. TCRdb's copy holds only in-frame clones and misses some; the assay was immunoSEQ multiplex PCR. The table shows about 42,000 clones, with about 91% occurring only once. Findings and limits, study-wide: Clonal diversity was possibly underestimated, and the donors were mostly white British, with more females.

This CDR3 region has 12 residues. The V end lost 6 bases, the J end lost 7 bases, and 13 bases lay between the germline ends. As for this clone: Its antigen is unknown.

The genes are TRBV12-3 or TRBV12-4 and TRBJ2-7, with a weak D call TRBD2 (5 bases). The source is an adult who received the AZD1222 COVID-19 vaccine. The material sequenced was peripheral blood, taken 28 days after the second AZD1222 dose. The CDR3 region is CASRHEPGEQYF. Written as DNA, the CDR3 is TGTGCCAGCAGACACGAGCCGGGGGAGCAGTACTTC.